This T cell receptor (beta chain) was documented in a study of human T cells and chemical hapten exposure. TCRdb ran MiXCR on the RACE reads and lists one entry per CDR3 protein. The table records under 55,000 distinct CDR3 sequences, 9.9% of them present only once. Time point meaning: patch test 3, about 24 weeks after DPC sensitization. The treatment: therapeutic diphenylcyclopropenone sensitization with weekly scalp DPC. Blood draws preceded each patch test application. Germline V lookup: CDR1 MDHEN, CDR2 SYDVKM. The V segment lost 5 bases and the J segment 3 bases; nucleotides outside the gene matches: 9. The CDR3 runs 16 residues. This clonotype was seen only a few times.

The clonotype comes from a woman between 40 and 50 years old with alopecia areata. Some clones in this sample may be carry-over from other donors' samples. The chain combines TRBV28 with TRBJ2-2; 7 bases agree with TRBD1. Specimen: whole blood, collected in connection with sensitization to the hapten diphenylcyclopropenone (DPC). CDR3 region: CASSRYYGQDTGELFF. The CDR3, as DNA: TGTGCCAGCAGTCGATACTATGGACAGGACACCGGGGAGCTGTTTTTT.